Following are 7 T cell receptor beta chains from one sample sequenced in a study of cytomegalovirus exposure and HLA in healthy donors (dated by TCRdb to 2017 to 2019). Libraries were made using the immunoSEQ multiplex PCR assay. For the multiplex PCR, a mixture combining 60 forward primers for TCR Vbeta segments and 13 reverse primers for TCR Jbeta segments was used. The source is immuneACCESS, and TCRdb retained only in-frame sequences with V and J called. Part of the clones is not carried over; for the studies checked, unresolved V genes explain less than half of this, and the remainder is unexplained. The sample table contains 310,000 or so clones; only one count was recorded for approximately 90% of them. Of the sample, about 2.5% is held by the ten largest clones. Sequencing input: PBMCs. The receptors shown here come from a woman aged 18-35 years in good health and CMV-seronegative.

The V and J genes are TRBV6-5 and TRBJ1-2; 7 bases are a match to TRBD1. Germline V gene lookup returns CDR1 MNHEY and CDR2 SVGAGI. Trimming at V came to 7 bases and at J to 5 bases, leaving 10 bases not matched to a gene. This CDR3 has 14 residues. The CDR3 DNA reads TGTGCCAGCAAAACGCGACAGGGAACGTATGGCTACACCTTC. The encoded protein is CASKTRQGTYGYTF.

V is TRBV27 and J is TRBJ2-5; 7 positions agree with TRBD2. There are 14 residues in the CDR3. The trim removed 10 bases at V and 5 bases at J, leaving 13 bases unmatched. Germline V gene sequence: CDR1 MNHEY, CDR2 SMNVEV (reference sequence). The CDR3 reads CATSSLAGVETQYF. CDR3 nucleotide sequence: TGTGCCACCTCCTCCTTGGCGGGGGTGGAGACCCAGTACTTC.

The chain is built from TRBV13 and TRBJ1-2; no reliable D call. Trimming removed 5 bases from V and 2 bases from J, with 9 bases in between. The CDR3 is 13 amino acids. In germline, CDR1 is PRHDT, CDR2 FYEKMQ (reference sequence). CDR3 in DNA: TGTGCCAGCAGCCCTGGGCGAAACTATGGCTACACCTTC. Translated, it gives CASSPGRNYGYTF.

V and J are TRBV18 and TRBJ1-1; maybe TRBD1 (6 bases). V was trimmed by 3 bases and J by 1 base, leaving 15 bases between them. This CDR3 comprises 16 residues. Germline V gives CDR1 KGHSH, CDR2 LQKENI. The CDR3 reads CASSPLEQGPNTEAFF. The CDR3, as DNA: TGTGCCAGCTCACCTCTAGAACAGGGTCCGAACACTGAAGCTTTCTTT.

The rearrangement uses TRBV6-1 and TRBJ2-7; the D is unclear. Germline CDR1 is MNHNS and CDR2 is SASEGT. The V gene lost 6 bases and the J gene lost 2 bases, with 11 bases spanning the gap. The CDR3 totals 13 residues. The CDR3 DNA is TGTGCCAGCAGCACCCCCCCTACCTACGAGCAGTACTTC. This sequence encodes CASSTPPTYEQYF.

Details on this clone: The junction differs from germline at one of its ends, possibly a read error. This chain joins TRBV7-9 and TRBJ1-1; 7 bases match TRBD1. The CDR3 covers 14 residues. CDR1 SEHNR and CDR2 FQNEAQ come from the germline V gene (reference sequence). CDR3 in amino acids: CSSSQSTGVLGAFF. CDR3 DNA sequence: TGTTCCAGCAGCCAGTCTACAGGGGTGCTCGGAGCTTTCTTT.

The rearrangement uses TRBV6-6 and TRBJ1-1; no definite D call. CDR3 length equals 15 residues. Per germline, CDR1 MNHNY and CDR2 SVGAGI (reference sequence). V shed 5 bases and J shed 1 base, with 14 bases lying between them. CDR3 coding DNA: TGTGCCAGCAGTCCTAGGAGGGTGGGGAACACTGAAGCTTTCTTT. It specifies CASSPRRVGNTEAFF.